These 10 T cell receptor beta chains came from one sample sequenced in a study of shared clonotypes between healthy human individuals. The assay was immunoSEQ multiplex PCR, and TCRdb's table has in-frame clones only and misses some. Altogether over a million clones are present, approximately 70% being singletons, with the ten largest covering around 1.5%. Material: memory CD4+ T cells sorted from blood. This sample's subset: CD45RA-negative fraction. The receptors were gathered from a man in his late teens or twenties in good health.

J is TRBJ2-7 and V is TRBV10-2; possible D gene TRBD2, 7 bases. Germline lookup yields CDR1 WSHSY and CDR2 SAAADI. The CDR3 consists of 14 residues. Trimming left V 10 bases short and J 0 bases short, with 16 bases between. The CDR3 DNA follows: TGCGCCACCCTAGGGGGGGAGACCTCCTACGAGCAGTACTTC. Translation gives CATLGGETSYEQYF.

Notes on this clone: The sample holds other DNA sequences that translate to the same CDR3. The rearrangement joins TRBV25-1 to TRBJ2-2; possibly TRBD2 for D (5 bases). The CDR3 contains 15 residues. V was trimmed by 1 base and J by 4 bases, leaving 10 bases between them. The germline gives CDR1 MGHDK, CDR2 SYGVNS. The CDR3 spells CASSESRTSTGELFF. The CDR3 DNA sequence: TGTGCCAGCAGTGAATCCCGAACTAGCACCGGGGAGCTGTTTTTT.

This chain connects TRBV6-5 to TRBJ1-1, with 7 bases fitting TRBD1. Germline V gene sequence: CDR1 MNHEY, CDR2 SVGAGI. The CDR3 has 16 residues. J gave up 1 base and V 2 bases, and 7 bases lay outside the gene matches. Here the CDR3 DNA reads TGTGCCAGCAGTTACGGTAGGGGGCGGGGGAACACTGAAGCTTTCTTT. Its translation is CASSYGRGRGNTEAFF.

This chain connects TRBV29-1 to TRBJ2-3, with TRBD2 identical over 8 bases. CDR3 length: 14 residues. Unmatched junction bases numbered 9, after V lost 6 bases and J lost 4 bases. Germline CDR1 reads SQVTM; CDR2 reads ANQGSEA. This CDR3 is CSVGSGRIPDTQYF. The CDR3 DNA is TGCAGCGTAGGGAGCGGGAGAATCCCAGATACGCAGTATTTT.

The V gene is TRBV19, the J gene TRBJ2-1, with TRBD2 as a possible D gene (5 bases). The CDR3 runs to 15 residues. With 7 bases removed from V and 10 bases from J, the gap between germline ends came to 23 bases. The germline gives CDR1 LNHDA, CDR2 SQIVND (reference sequence). As DNA, the CDR3 is TGTGCCAGTACCTTAAGGACGATAGCGAGCGGCGAGCAGTTCTTC. Translating it yields CASTLRTIASGEQFF.

The chain has TRBV7-9 and TRBJ2-2; D is ambiguous. The CDR3 is 16 residues long. Germline-derived CDR1 and CDR2 are SEHNR and FQNEAQ (reference sequence). V lost 3 bases and J lost 2, with 13 bases in between. The CDR3 DNA is TGTGCCAGCAGCTTCCGATCTCTGAGTAACACCGGGGAGCTGTTTTTT. Amino acids: CASSFRSLSNTGELFF. The full variable domain, its missing parts supplied by reference TRBV7-9 and TRBJ2-2, is DTGVSQNPRHKITKRGQNVTFRCDPISEHNRLYWYRQTLGQGPEFLTYFQNEAQLEKSRLLSDRFSAERPKGSFSTLEIQRTEQGDSAMYLCASSFRSLSNTGELFFGEGSRLTVL.

The V call is TRBV30, the J call TRBJ1-1; D uncertain. Germline V gene data show CDR1 as GTSNPN and CDR2 as SVGIG (reference sequence). Trimming took off 4 bases at V and 2 bases at J, with 17 bases between the two ends. The CDR3 length is 15 residues. The CDR3 here is CAWTSVHVSNTEAFF. Written as DNA, the CDR3 is TGTGCCTGGACTTCCGTGCACGTGAGTAACACTGAAGCTTTCTTT.

The CDR3 bases are TGTGCCAGCAGCGTAACCGGGACTAGTTACTATGAGCAGTTCTTC. Translated: CASSVTGTSYYEQFF. The chain joins TRBV9 to TRBJ2-1, with 8 bases that match TRBD2. V shed 1 base, J shed 8 bases, and the junction held 8 bases outside the gene matches. The germline V gene has CDR1 SGDLS and CDR2 YYNGEE. CDR3 length equals 15 residues.

The CDR3 DNA reads as TGTGCCAGCAGAACCGGGACAGCCTTAAATCAGCCCCAGCATTTT. It translates to CASRTGTALNQPQHF. This rearrangement joins TRBV28 to TRBJ1-5; 7 bases agree with TRBD1. This CDR3 is 15 amino acids long. From germline, CDR1 is MDHEN and CDR2 SYDVKM. After removal of 6 bases from V and 4 bases from J, the junction contained 9 bases not matched to a gene.

The chain links TRBV29-1 to TRBJ2-5; 9 bases match TRBD2. Per the germline V gene, CDR1 is SQVTM and CDR2 is ANQGSEA. The junction had 4 bases not matched to a gene; V was cut back by 0 bases and J by 2 bases. The CDR3 totals 15 residues. The CDR3 sequence: CSVEDLAGVQETQYF. DNA of the CDR3: TGCAGCGTTGAAGATTTAGCGGGGGTTCAAGAGACCCAGTACTTC.